Listed here are 8 T cell receptor beta chains from one sample, sequenced in a study of CD8 T cells in Susac syndrome (dated by TCRdb to about 2019). The library was built by means of the immunoSEQ multiplex PCR assay. RNA was extracted using the RNeasy kit, and roughly 0.45 to 1 ug of the RNA was reverse transcribed with random hexamers. Clones were called with MiXCR by TCRdb after fastp trimmed the public reads at Q25, and only in-frame beta chains were retained. Records with the same CDR3 protein are collapsed into one entry carrying the most frequent genes and DNA. The sample includes about 190,000 distinct CDR3 sequences, with 90% to 97% observed a single time. In total, the top ten clones hold 0.098% of the sample. Material: CD4+ T cells from PBMCs. Receptor source: a human donor with Susac syndrome.

This chain uses TRBV29-1 with TRBJ1-2, with TRBD1 matching 7 bases. Losses at the gene ends were 2 bases for V and 14 bases for J; bases not matched to a gene: 8. CDR1 SQVTM and CDR2 ANQGSEA come from the germline V gene. The CDR3 totals 11 residues. The CDR3 sequence: CSVESGTATTF. The CDR3 nucleotides are TGCAGCGTTGAATCGGGGACAGCGACTACCTTC. Full variable domain (remainder filled in from reference TRBV29-1 and TRBJ1-2): SAVISQKPSRDICQRGTSLTIQCQVDSQVTMMFWYRQQPGQSLTLIATANQGSEATYESGFVIDKFPISRPNLTFSTLTVSNMSPEDSSIYLCSVESGTATTFGSGTRLTVV.

The chain employs TRBV6-5 and TRBJ2-5, with unresolved D. CDR1 MNHEY and CDR2 SVGAGI come from the germline V gene. The CDR3 contains 13 residues. V was trimmed by 4 bases and J by 5 bases, leaving 11 bases between them. DNA of the CDR3: TGTGCCAGCAGTTCCTCGTCCGGGGAGACCCAGTACTTC. Amino acids: CASSSSSGETQYF.

The chain uses TRBV29-1 and TRBJ1-3, with TRBD1 matching over 10 bases. The CDR3 is 14 residues long. Germline V gene data show CDR1 as SQVTM and CDR2 as ANQGSEA. The V and J ends lost 6 bases and 2 bases, in that order; junction bases with no gene match: 4. DNA for the CDR3: TGCAGCGTGGATGGGACAGGGGCTGGAAACACCATATATTTT. It encodes CSVDGTGAGNTIYF.

CDR3 amino acids: CAWSVGRRGEAFF. CDR3 coding DNA: TGTGCCTGGAGTGTAGGGCGGCGCGGTGAAGCTTTCTTT. The rearrangement links TRBV30 to TRBJ1-1; D unresolved. This CDR3 spans 13 amino acids. Germline V lookup: CDR1 GTSNPN, CDR2 SVGIG (reference sequence). Trimming took off 0 bases at V and 7 bases at J, with 12 bases between the two ends.

This sequence joins TRBV7-2 and TRBJ2-5; D perhaps matches TRBD2 (7 bases). The germline V gene encodes CDR1 SGHTA and CDR2 FQGNSA. V dropped 0 bases and J dropped 5 bases, with 13 bases sitting between them. The CDR3 runs 15 residues. In DNA, the CDR3 is TGTGCCAGCAGCTTAGCGGGGGGGCCTGTGGAGACCCAGTACTTC. As protein: CASSLAGGPVETQYF.

The V gene is TRBV29-1, the J gene TRBJ2-5; perhaps TRBD1 as D (5 bases). The CDR3 has 12 residues. V was shortened by 1 base and J by 5 bases, with 8 bases between the two germline ends. Germline CDR1 SQVTM, CDR2 ANQGSEA. CDR3 loop: CSVEGGWETQYF. DNA of the CDR3: TGCAGCGTTGAAGGGGGCTGGGAGACCCAGTACTTC. Drawing the rest from reference TRBV29-1 and TRBJ2-5, the complete variable domain is SAVISQKPSRDICQRGTSLTIQCQVDSQVTMMFWYRQQPGQSLTLIATANQGSEATYESGFVIDKFPISRPNLTFSTLTVSNMSPEDSSIYLCSVEGGWETQYFGPGTRLLVL.

The chain links TRBV23-1 to TRBJ1-3; tentatively, D is TRBD1 (5 bases). TRBV23-1 is assigned to the ORF class and has an uncertain function. The V end was cut by 3 bases, the J end by 4 bases, with 19 bases between. The CDR3 consists of 17 residues. CDR3 sequence: CASSHNLRDEKGNTIYF. The CDR3 DNA follows: TGCGCCAGCAGTCACAATCTCCGGGACGAAAAAGGAAACACCATATATTTT.

The chain carries TRBV7-2 and TRBJ1-2, with D unclear. With 1 base removed from V and 9 bases from J, the gap between germline ends came to 9 bases. Germline V gene data show CDR1 as SGHTA and CDR2 as FQGNSA. The length of the CDR3 is 12 residues. In nucleotides, the CDR3 is TGTGCCAGCAGCTTAGAGAGGGTTAGCTACACCTTC. This encodes CASSLERVSYTF.